The rows below give T cell receptor beta chains drawn from one sample of a study of blood T cells in healthy people across ages. TCRdb processed the 5' RACE reads anew with MiXCR; each CDR3 protein has one entry. The sample includes roughly 2 million distinct CDR3 sequences, about 49% of them seen just once. Material: blood. The receptors come from a woman between 40 and 50 years old in good health. Both conserved end residues are part of each CDR3. Fields, in order: J gene, D gene, V gene, clone size, CDR3 protein, CDR3 DNA. The D gene is left open where the match is weak. Expanded clones are given a class, and other clones once, few, many or no size at all.

j_gene: TRBJ2-4
d_gene: TRBD2
v_gene: TRBV10-3
abundance: NA
CDR3aa: CAISELAGGDIQYF
CDR3nt: TGTGCCATCAGTGAACTAGCGGGGGGGGACATTCAGTACTTC

j_gene: TRBJ2-1
d_gene: NA
v_gene: TRBV4-3
abundance: few
CDR3aa: CASAPGYLSYNEQFF
CDR3nt: TGCGCCAGCGCCCCAGGCTATCTCTCTTACAATGAGCAGTTCTTC

j_gene: TRBJ2-3
d_gene: NA
v_gene: TRBV4-2
abundance: few
CDR3aa: CASSPTVSGSTDTQYF
CDR3nt: TGTGCCAGCAGCCCTACCGTCAGCGGCAGCACAGATACGCAGTATTTT

j_gene: TRBJ2-7
d_gene: TRBD1
v_gene: TRBV28
abundance: NA
CDR3aa: CASSFWTGGYEQYF
CDR3nt: TGTGCCAGCAGTTTTTGGACAGGGGGCTACGAGCAGTACTTC

j_gene: TRBJ2-3
d_gene: TRBD1
v_gene: TRBV28
abundance: few
CDR3aa: CASSSYRDRGLDTQYF
CDR3nt: TGTGCCAGCAGTTCGTACCGGGACAGGGGTTTAGATACGCAGTATTTT

j_gene: TRBJ2-3
d_gene: TRBD1
v_gene: TRBV6-5
abundance: NA
CDR3aa: CASTFRGTDTQYF
CDR3nt: TGTGCCAGCACCTTCAGGGGGACAGATACGCAGTATTTT

j_gene: TRBJ1-1
d_gene: TRBD1
v_gene: TRBV4-2
abundance: NA
CDR3aa: CASKPGQGVNTEAFF
CDR3nt: TGTGCCAGCAAACCTGGACAGGGTGTGAACACTGAAGCTTTCTTT

j_gene: TRBJ2-5
d_gene: TRBD2
v_gene: TRBV20-1
abundance: NA
CDR3aa: CSATGLAKETQYF
CDR3nt: TGCAGTGCGACGGGACTAGCAAAAGAGACCCAGTACTTC

j_gene: TRBJ1-6
d_gene: NA
v_gene: TRBV12-3/TRBV12-4
abundance: NA
CDR3aa: CASSYGDNSPLHF
CDR3nt: TGTGCCAGCAGTTATGGTGATAATTCACCCCTCCACTTT

j_gene: TRBJ2-3
d_gene: TRBD2
v_gene: TRBV20-1
abundance: few
CDR3aa: CSASTSGGSDTQYF
CDR3nt: TGCAGTGCTAGCACTAGCGGGGGATCAGATACGCAGTATTTT

j_gene: TRBJ1-2
d_gene: NA
v_gene: TRBV6-2/TRBV6-3
abundance: few
CDR3aa: CASSDSGLNYGYTF
CDR3nt: TGTGCCAGCAGTGACTCAGGGCTGAACTATGGCTACACCTTC

j_gene: TRBJ1-1
d_gene: NA
v_gene: TRBV12-3/TRBV12-4
abundance: NA
CDR3aa: CASSFLVSGNTEAFF
CDR3nt: TGTGCCAGCAGTTTTCTGGTCTCGGGTAACACTGAAGCTTTCTTT

j_gene: TRBJ2-3
d_gene: NA
v_gene: TRBV27
abundance: NA
CDR3aa: CASLRGDRTDTQYF
CDR3nt: TGTGCCAGCCTTCGTGGGGACCGCACAGATACGCAGTATTTT

j_gene: TRBJ2-1
d_gene: NA
v_gene: TRBV3-1
abundance: NA
CDR3aa: CASSQGPPRNEQFF
CDR3nt: TGTGCCAGCAGCCAAGGCCCGCCTAGAAATGAGCAGTTCTTC

j_gene: TRBJ1-4
d_gene: NA
v_gene: TRBV6-5
abundance: NA
CDR3aa: CASSSLQETNEKLFF
CDR3nt: TGTGCCAGCAGTTCGCTACAGGAGACTAATGAAAAACTGTTTTTT

j_gene: TRBJ2-2
d_gene: NA
v_gene: TRBV5-1
abundance: NA
CDR3aa: CASSTKTTFTGELFF
CDR3nt: TGCGCCAGCAGCACCAAGACGACCTTTACCGGGGAGCTGTTTTTT

j_gene: TRBJ2-3
d_gene: NA
v_gene: TRBV28
abundance: few
CDR3aa: CASRSSEDTQYF
CDR3nt: TGTGCCAGCAGAAGCAGTGAAGATACGCAGTATTTT

j_gene: TRBJ2-7
d_gene: TRBD2
v_gene: TRBV7-2
abundance: few
CDR3aa: CASSLASSGGAREQYF
CDR3nt: TGTGCCAGCAGCTTAGCCTCTAGCGGGGGGGCAAGGGAGCAGTACTTC

j_gene: TRBJ2-3
d_gene: NA
v_gene: TRBV5-1
abundance: many
CDR3aa: CASSLGHLTDTQYF
CDR3nt: TGTGCCAGCAGTTTGGGACATCTAACAGATACGCAGTATTTT

j_gene: TRBJ2-1
d_gene: NA
v_gene: TRBV29-1
abundance: NA
CDR3aa: CSVRPTYNEQFF
CDR3nt: TGCAGCGTTAGGCCAACCTACAATGAGCAGTTCTTC

j_gene: TRBJ2-1
d_gene: TRBD2
v_gene: TRBV7-2
abundance: NA
CDR3aa: CASSLGGLAGGMNEQFF
CDR3nt: TGTGCCAGCAGCTTAGGCGGGCTAGCGGGGGGAATGAATGAGCAGTTCTTC

j_gene: TRBJ2-7
d_gene: TRBD1
v_gene: TRBV6-5
abundance: NA
CDR3aa: CASGGEGALIREQYF
CDR3nt: TGTGCCTCAGGGGGTGAGGGGGCTCTGATACGCGAGCAGTACTTC

j_gene: TRBJ1-2
d_gene: NA
v_gene: TRBV4-3
abundance: NA
CDR3aa: CASSQAGRVGGYTF
CDR3nt: TGCGCCAGCAGCCAAGCGGGCCGAGTCGGTGGCTACACCTTC

j_gene: TRBJ1-2
d_gene: NA
v_gene: TRBV28
abundance: NA
CDR3aa: CASSSIRQGSYGYTF
CDR3nt: TGTGCCAGCAGTTCTATTCGGCAGGGATCCTATGGCTACACCTTC

j_gene: TRBJ2-3
d_gene: NA
v_gene: TRBV20-1
abundance: NA
CDR3aa: CSGAPVTLSLGYTQYF
CDR3nt: TGCAGTGGGGCACCGGTGACACTATCCCTAGGGTATACGCAGTATTTT

j_gene: TRBJ1-2
d_gene: NA
v_gene: TRBV12-3/TRBV12-4
abundance: once
CDR3aa: CASSLGTLIYGYTF
CDR3nt: TGTGCCAGCAGTTTGGGTACCCTAATCTATGGCTACACCTTC

j_gene: TRBJ2-7
d_gene: NA
v_gene: TRBV20-1
abundance: few
CDR3aa: CSAHRVGGEQYF
CDR3nt: TGCAGTGCTCACAGGGTCGGCGGCGAGCAGTACTTC

j_gene: TRBJ1-2
d_gene: NA
v_gene: TRBV29-1
abundance: NA
CDR3aa: CSVEKAGSTNYGYTF
CDR3nt: TGCAGCGTTGAAAAGGCGGGCAGTACTAACTATGGCTACACCTTC

j_gene: TRBJ1-1
d_gene: NA
v_gene: TRBV9
abundance: NA
CDR3aa: CASSVVGSPEAFF
CDR3nt: TGTGCCAGCAGCGTAGTTGGTTCACCGGAAGCTTTCTTT

j_gene: TRBJ1-5
d_gene: NA
v_gene: TRBV6-5
abundance: NA
CDR3aa: CASSPSAGYNQPQHF
CDR3nt: TGTGCCAGCAGTCCCTCCGCGGGGTATAATCAGCCCCAGCATTTT

j_gene: TRBJ2-1
d_gene: TRBD2
v_gene: TRBV7-9
abundance: few
CDR3aa: CASSQQRGGIGSYNEQFF
CDR3nt: TGTGCCAGCAGCCAACAGCGGGGGGGGATCGGGTCCTACAATGAGCAGTTCTTC